The T cell receptor (beta chain) described here comes from a study of control samples from healthy donors and cancer patients. Sequencing used immunoSEQ multiplex PCR; TCRdb keeps in-frame clones, though not all of them. The sample lists 100,000 or so clones, 83% occurring once. V lost 1 base and J lost 4, with 2 bases in between. The CDR3 covers 12 residues. In germline, CDR1 is SGHDN, CDR2 FVKESK. The receptor was derived from a woman aged 50 to 60 in good health. Material: blood. The V and J genes are TRBV14 and TRBJ2-1; D call uncertain. CDR3 sequence (DNA): TGTGCCAGCAGCCAAGCTTACAATGAGCAGTTCTTC. Translated, it gives CASSQAYNEQFF.